This entry concerns a single T cell receptor beta chain. Its specificity is unknown. This entry comes from a study of regulatory dendritic cells for organ transplantation. The protocol was immunoSEQ multiplex PCR, while the TCRdb copy is restricted to in-frame clones and leaves out a portion. The repertoire has some 18,000 clones, roughly 80% of them found once; the top ten carry roughly 3.1%. Germline V gene sequence: CDR1 MNHEY, CDR2 SMNVEV (reference sequence). This CDR3 contains 16 residues. Sorted T cells were CFSE-labeled and cultured five to six days with allogeneic regulatory or mature dendritic cells at 1:10.

The sample was memory CD4+ T cells from blood cultured with regulatory dendritic cells. Regarding subset: CD45RO+ memory T cells. The TCR sequence derives from a human donor in good health. The rearrangement joins TRBV27 to TRBJ2-5, with TRBD1 identical over 7 bases. Matching the DNA end better, TRBJ2-7 makes the J call doubtful. CDR3 DNA: TGTGCCAGCAGACAAAACCGGGACAGCTACTCCTACGAGCAGTACTTC. As protein: CASRQNRDSYSYEQYF.